A single T cell receptor beta chain is shown here with its context. This record belongs to a study of blood T cell repertoires in COVID-19. Overall study: Samples came from the United States, Italy and Spain, spanning acute and convalescent COVID-19. PBMCs, B-cell-depleted T cells, or T cells were the source of the cDNA or gDNA that made up the material.

In the original analysis: Estimation of nucleated cell counts was performed using reference gene primer amplification. Assay used: immunoSEQ multiplex PCR; TCRdb lists only in-frame clones, some missing. V, J and clone size are taken as reported in that table, and D and trimming were inferred from the DNA itself. The sample contains some 65,000 clones, approximately 93% of which appear only once. The specimen was peripheral blood. The receptor's source is a man aged 65-85 years with active COVID-19.

The CDR3 bases are TGTGCCAGCAGCTTCTCGAGGTGGGGGGGCCAAAGTGAGCAGTTCTTC. This codes for CASSFSRWGGQSEQFF. The rearrangement links TRBV11-3 to TRBJ2-1; D is possibly TRBD2 (7 bases). The V end lost 3 bases, the J end lost 9 bases, and 21 bases lay between the germline ends. In germline, CDR1 is SGHNT, CDR2 YENEEA. This CDR3 is built from 16 residues.